Listed below are T cell receptor beta chains from one sample, sequenced in a study of cytomegalovirus exposure and HLA in healthy donors. Assay used: immunoSEQ multiplex PCR; TCRdb lists only in-frame clones, some missing. This repertoire shows tens of thousands of clones, approximately 68% found once; its top ten account for 6.3%. The specimen was PBMCs. These TCRs come from a young man in good health and CMV-seronegative. The conserved cysteine and the conserved F or W are not part of the CDR3 here. The order of the fields is CDR3 protein, J gene, V gene.

CDR3 protein: ASSYGTGNTEAF; J gene: TRBJ1-1; V gene: TRBV6-5
CDR3 protein: ASSYRRNGLLGEQY; J gene: TRBJ2-7; V gene: TRBV6-5
CDR3 protein: SAEDWGARGELTDTQY; J gene: TRBJ2-3; V gene: TRBV29-1
CDR3 protein: ASSQDMLREGLRNEQF; J gene: TRBJ2-1; V gene: TRBV14
CDR3 protein: SARGETEAF; J gene: TRBJ1-1; V gene: TRBV20-1
CDR3 protein: ASSLLDRVNYGYT; J gene: TRBJ1-2; V gene: TRBV28
CDR3 protein: ASSLAGIWRGAGSYNEQF; J gene: TRBJ2-1; V gene: TRBV7-8
CDR3 protein: ASSVGQGIYEQY; J gene: TRBJ2-7; V gene: TRBV27
CDR3 protein: ASESQGADEAF; J gene: TRBJ1-1; V gene: TRBV10-2
CDR3 protein: ASSLGVGSTDTQY; J gene: TRBJ2-3; V gene: TRBV5-1
CDR3 protein: ASSQDGDRALKNIQY; J gene: TRBJ2-4; V gene: TRBV4-2
CDR3 protein: SATGTGNYEQY; J gene: TRBJ2-7; V gene: TRBV29-1